Listed below are T cell receptor beta chains from one sample, sequenced in a study of cytomegalovirus exposure and HLA in healthy donors. Only in-frame clones appear in the TCRdb table, and some are missing; sequencing was by immunoSEQ multiplex PCR. This table holds some 120,000 clones, 80% to 85% found once. The material sequenced was PBMCs. Receptors originate from a woman in her thirties or forties in good health and CMV-seronegative. Each CDR3 is given with its conserved first and last residue. The D gene is left open where the match is weak. Clone size is given for some rows only: seen once, a few or many times, or a class if the clone is expanded.

TRBV5-1,NA,NA,TRBJ2-2,CASSSGTLIGELFF,TGCGCCAGCAGCTCCGGGACTTTGATCGGGGAGCTGTTTTTT
TRBV9,TRBD2,NA,TRBJ2-7,CASSPTLAGAYEQYF,TGTGCCAGCAGCCCGACACTAGCGGGAGCCTACGAGCAGTACTTC
TRBV30,TRBD1,NA,TRBJ1-5,CAWQTGGNQPQHF,TGTGCCTGGCAAACAGGGGGCAATCAGCCCCAGCATTTT
TRBV10-3,TRBD2,NA,TRBJ2-5,CAISNLAGGQETQYF,TGTGCCATCAGTAACCTAGCGGGAGGGCAAGAGACCCAGTACTTC
TRBV5-1,NA,NA,TRBJ2-3,CASSSGGKISTDTQYF,TGCGCCAGCAGCTCAGGGGGGAAAATTAGCACAGATACGCAGTATTTT
TRBV4-1,NA,NA,TRBJ1-1,CASSQPLGTIDTNTEAFF,TGCGCCAGCAGCCAACCATTGGGGACTATCGACACGAACACTGAAGCTTTCTTT
TRBV7-3,TRBD1,NA,TRBJ1-2,CASSLGQGAGYTF,TGTGCCAGCAGCTTAGGACAGGGGGCTGGCTACACCTTC
TRBV25-1,NA,NA,TRBJ1-1,CASSGDSLPGAEAFF,TGTGCCAGCAGTGGAGACAGCCTCCCTGGGGCTGAAGCTTTCTTT
TRBV7-9,TRBD1,NA,TRBJ1-1,CASSSPGQGKEAFF,TGTGCCAGCAGCTCCCCGGGACAGGGTAAAGAAGCTTTCTTT
TRBV9,TRBD1,NA,TRBJ1-2,CASSVGPQDRAFYGYTF,TGTGCCAGCAGCGTAGGGCCTCAGGACAGGGCTTTTTATGGCTACACCTTC
TRBV5-4,TRBD1,once,TRBJ1-6,CASSSRTGAVGLYNSPLHF,TGTGCCAGCAGCTCCCGGACAGGGGCGGTCGGTCTCTATAATTCACCCCTCCACTTT
TRBV7-3,TRBD2,NA,TRBJ2-1,CASVIVTTSGTYNEQFF,TGTGCCAGCGTCATAGTTACGACTAGCGGTACCTACAATGAGCAGTTCTTC
TRBV5-4,TRBD2,NA,TRBJ2-1,CASSLAAGSYNEQFF,TGTGCCAGCAGCTTGGCAGCGGGATCCTACAATGAGCAGTTCTTC
TRBV11-3,NA,NA,TRBJ2-2,CASSPRVNTGELFF,TGTGCCAGCAGCCCCAGGGTTAACACCGGGGAGCTGTTTTTT
TRBV4-1,NA,NA,TRBJ1-1,CASSLDRYTEAFF,TGCGCCAGCAGCTTAGACAGATACACTGAAGCTTTCTTT
TRBV7-6,NA,NA,TRBJ2-7,CASRGATYEQYF,TGTGCCAGCCGGGGGGCAACCTACGAGCAGTACTTC